The sequence of this T cell receptor (beta chain) was determined in a study of shared clonotypes between healthy human individuals. Trimming pared 4 bases from V and 3 bases from J, leaving 14 bases between. Looked up from germline, CDR1 is SGHTS and CDR2 is YDEGEE. CDR3 size: 14 residues. This table comes from immunoSEQ multiplex PCR, and its TCRdb copy is limited to in-frame clones, with some not included. The sample lists under 2,000,000 clones; around 96% were seen once. CD45RO-negative, CCR7-selected cells formed the naive CD8 fraction, which excluded terminally differentiated effector memory CD45RA+ cells.

The gene calls are TRBV5-8 and TRBJ2-7; D remains unclear. Sequencing was performed on naive CD8+ T cells sorted from blood. The receptor was isolated from a man aged 18-30 years in good health. The CDR3 DNA is TGTGCCAGCAGCATCGGGTCTTACCACTACGAGCAGTACTTC. Protein sequence: CASSIGSYHYEQYF. The full variable domain, in which reference TRBV5-8 and TRBJ2-7 provide the parts outside the CDR3, is EAGVTQSPTHLIKTRGQQATLRCSPISGHTSVYWYQQALGLGLQFLLWYDEGEERNRGNFPPRFSGRQFPNYSSELNVNALELEDSALYLCASSIGSYHYEQYFGPGTRLTVT.